The present T cell receptor (beta chain) was sequenced within a study of CD8 T cells in Susac syndrome. A quantity of about 0.5 to 1 ug RNA underwent reverse transcription using random hexamers. Amplification of TCR beta CDR3 by immunoSEQ multiplex PCR spanned 54 Vbeta and 13 Jbeta. One entry per CDR3 protein, called by TCRdb with MiXCR from the immunoSEQ multiplex PCR reads. The sample includes around 200,000 distinct CDR3 sequences, roughly 94% of them seen just once. CDR3 length: 20 amino acids. The sample was CD4+ T cells from PBMCs. The clonotype originates from a human donor with Susac syndrome. The rearrangement uses TRBV21-1 and TRBJ2-7; the table's D call, TRBD1, was not checked against the DNA. TRBV21-1 is a listed pseudogene. The CDR3 here is CASSPRRPRPGKKVSYEQYF. CDR3 bases: TGTGCCAGCAGCCCCAGGCGGCCCCGCCCCGGGAAAAAAGTCTCCTACGAGCAGTACTTC.